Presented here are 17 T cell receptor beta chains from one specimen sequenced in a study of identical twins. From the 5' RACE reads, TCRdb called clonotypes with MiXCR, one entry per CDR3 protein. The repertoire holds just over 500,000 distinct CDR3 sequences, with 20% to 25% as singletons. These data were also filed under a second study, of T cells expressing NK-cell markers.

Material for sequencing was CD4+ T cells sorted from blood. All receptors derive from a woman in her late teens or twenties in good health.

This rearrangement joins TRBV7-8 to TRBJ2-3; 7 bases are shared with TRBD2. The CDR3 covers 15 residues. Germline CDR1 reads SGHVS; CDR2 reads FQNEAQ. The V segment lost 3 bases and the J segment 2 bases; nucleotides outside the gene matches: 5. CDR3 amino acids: CASSFASGYTDTQYF. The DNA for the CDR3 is TGTGCCAGCAGCTTTGCTAGCGGCTACACAGATACGCAGTATTTT.

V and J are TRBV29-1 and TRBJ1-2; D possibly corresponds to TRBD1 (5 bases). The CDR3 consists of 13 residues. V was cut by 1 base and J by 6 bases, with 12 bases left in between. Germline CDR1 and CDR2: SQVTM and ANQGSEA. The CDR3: CSVEGEVRDGYTF. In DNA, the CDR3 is TGCAGCGTTGAAGGGGAAGTCAGGGATGGCTACACCTTC.

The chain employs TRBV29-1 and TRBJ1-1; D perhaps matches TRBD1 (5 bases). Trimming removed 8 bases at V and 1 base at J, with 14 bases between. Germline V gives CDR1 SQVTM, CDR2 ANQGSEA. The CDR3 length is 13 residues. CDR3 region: CSSGVKPNTEAFF. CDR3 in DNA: TGCAGCTCGGGGGTCAAACCGAACACTGAAGCTTTCTTT.

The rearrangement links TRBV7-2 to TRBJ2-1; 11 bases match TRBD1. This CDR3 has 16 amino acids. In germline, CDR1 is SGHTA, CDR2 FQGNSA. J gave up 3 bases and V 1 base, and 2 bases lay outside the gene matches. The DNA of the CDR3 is TGTGCCAGCAGCTTAGTCGGGACAGGGGGCTACAATGAGCAGTTCTTC. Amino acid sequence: CASSLVGTGGYNEQFF.

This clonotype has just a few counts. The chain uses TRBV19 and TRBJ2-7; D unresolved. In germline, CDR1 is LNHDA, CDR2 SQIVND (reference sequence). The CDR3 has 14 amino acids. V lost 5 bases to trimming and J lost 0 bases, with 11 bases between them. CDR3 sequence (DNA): TGTGCCAGTAGTCGGAGTCGGAACTCCTACGAGCAGTACTTC. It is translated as CASSRSRNSYEQYF.

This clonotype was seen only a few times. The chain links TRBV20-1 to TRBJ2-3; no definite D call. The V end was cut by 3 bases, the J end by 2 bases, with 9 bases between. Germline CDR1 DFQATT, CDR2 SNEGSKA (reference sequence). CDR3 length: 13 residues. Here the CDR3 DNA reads TGCAGTGCTAGGGGCCTATACACAGATACGCAGTATTTT. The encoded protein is CSARGLYTDTQYF.

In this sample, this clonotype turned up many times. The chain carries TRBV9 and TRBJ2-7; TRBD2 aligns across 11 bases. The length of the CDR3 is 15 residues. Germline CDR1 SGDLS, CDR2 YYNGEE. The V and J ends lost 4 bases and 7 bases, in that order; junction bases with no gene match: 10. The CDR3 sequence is CASSLTSGEYGEQYF. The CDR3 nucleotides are TGTGCCAGCAGCCTGACTAGCGGGGAGTATGGGGAGCAGTACTTC.

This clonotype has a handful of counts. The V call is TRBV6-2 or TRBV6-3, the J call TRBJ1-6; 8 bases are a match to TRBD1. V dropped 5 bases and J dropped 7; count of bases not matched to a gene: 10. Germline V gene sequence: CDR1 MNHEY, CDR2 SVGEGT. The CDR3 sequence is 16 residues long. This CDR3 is CASSPRPRGQNSPLHF. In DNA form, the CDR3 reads TGTGCCAGCAGTCCCCGACCCAGGGGGCAAAATTCACCCCTCCACTTT.

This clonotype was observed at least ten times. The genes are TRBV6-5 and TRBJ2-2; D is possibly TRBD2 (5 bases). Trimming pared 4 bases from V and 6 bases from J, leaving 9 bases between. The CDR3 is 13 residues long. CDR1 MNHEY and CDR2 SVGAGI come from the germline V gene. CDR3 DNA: TGTGCCAGCAGTTCGACGGGGTCCGGGGAGCTGTTTTTT. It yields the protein CASSSTGSGELFF.

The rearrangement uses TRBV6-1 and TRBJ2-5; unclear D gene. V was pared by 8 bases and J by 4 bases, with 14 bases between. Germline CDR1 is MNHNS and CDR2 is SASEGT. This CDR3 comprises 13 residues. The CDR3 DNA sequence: TGTGCCAGCCTTGGGGAAAGTGCAGAGACCCAGTACTTC. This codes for CASLGESAETQYF.

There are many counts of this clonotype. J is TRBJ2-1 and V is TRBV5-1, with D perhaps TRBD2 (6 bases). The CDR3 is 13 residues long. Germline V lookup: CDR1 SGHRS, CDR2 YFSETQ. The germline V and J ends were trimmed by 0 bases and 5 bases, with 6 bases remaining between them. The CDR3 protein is CASSLGGDNEQFF. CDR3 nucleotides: TGCGCCAGCAGCTTGGGGGGGGACAATGAGCAGTTCTTC.

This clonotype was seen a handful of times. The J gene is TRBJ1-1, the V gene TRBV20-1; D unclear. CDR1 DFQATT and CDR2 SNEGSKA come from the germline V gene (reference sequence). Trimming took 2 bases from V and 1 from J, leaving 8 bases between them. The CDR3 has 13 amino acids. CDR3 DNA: TGCAGTGCTAGAACCGGGAAGAACACTGAAGCTTTCTTT. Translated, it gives CSARTGKNTEAFF.

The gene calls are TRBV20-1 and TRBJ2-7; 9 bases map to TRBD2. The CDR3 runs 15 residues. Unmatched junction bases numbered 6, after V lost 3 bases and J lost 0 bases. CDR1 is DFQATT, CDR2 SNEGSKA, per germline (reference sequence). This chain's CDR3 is CSASGASGDSYEQYF. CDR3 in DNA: TGCAGTGCTAGTGGGGCTAGCGGGGACTCCTACGAGCAGTACTTC.

The CDR3 sequence: CAPKEASEYNEQFF. CDR3 nucleotides: TGTGCCCCTAAGGAGGCTAGCGAGTACAATGAGCAGTTCTTC. The V call is TRBV19, the J call TRBJ2-1; tentatively, D is TRBD2 (6 bases). V lost 11 bases to trimming and J lost 4 bases, with 18 bases between them. Germline assignment: CDR1 LNHDA and CDR2 SQIVND (reference sequence). This CDR3 is built from 14 residues. Supplemented by reference TRBV19 and TRBJ2-1, the full variable domain reads DGGITQSPKYLFRKEGQNVTLSCEQNLNHDAMYWYRQDPGQGLRLIYYSQIVNDFQKGDIAEGYSVSREKKESFPLTVTSAQKNPTAFYLCAPKEASEYNEQFFGPGTRLTVL.

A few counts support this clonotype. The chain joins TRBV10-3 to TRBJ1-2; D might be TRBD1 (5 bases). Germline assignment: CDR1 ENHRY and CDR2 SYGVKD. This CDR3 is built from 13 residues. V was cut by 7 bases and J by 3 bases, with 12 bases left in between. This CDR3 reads CAIKEGRDYGYTF. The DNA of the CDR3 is TGTGCCATCAAGGAGGGGAGGGACTATGGCTACACCTTC.

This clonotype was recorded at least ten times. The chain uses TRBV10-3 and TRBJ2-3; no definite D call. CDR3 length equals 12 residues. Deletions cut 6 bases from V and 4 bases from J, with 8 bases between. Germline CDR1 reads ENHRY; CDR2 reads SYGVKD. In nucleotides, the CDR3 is TGTGCCATCAGCTCCTCGGCAGATACGCAGTATTTT. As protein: CAISSSADTQYF.

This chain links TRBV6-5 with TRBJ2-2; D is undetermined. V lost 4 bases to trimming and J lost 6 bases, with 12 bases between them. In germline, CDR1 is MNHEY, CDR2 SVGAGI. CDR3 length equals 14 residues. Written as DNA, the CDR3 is TGTGCCAGCAGTTCAGTTGGGGTCCCCGGGGAGCTGTTTTTT. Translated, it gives CASSSVGVPGELFF.